The clone carrying this T cell receptor beta chain has only a few counts. Trimming cost V 0 bases and J 4 bases, with 12 bases left between them. This CDR3 has 15 residues. In germline, CDR1 is MNHNS, CDR2 SASEGT. The sample is drawn from a study of blood T cell repertoires in COVID-19. As for the study in general: PBMCs, B-cell-depleted T cells, or T cells were the source of the cDNA or gDNA that made up the material.

As handled by the study authors: Reference gene primer amplification in the assay estimated nucleated cell counts. Sequenced by immunoSEQ multiplex PCR; TCRdb stores in-frame clones only, minus some. Clonal size and the V and J genes are those of that table, whereas D and trimming came from the DNA. The sample has about 290,000 clones; roughly 89% are singletons. The sequence was collected from a woman aged 40 to 50 who had recovered from COVID-19. The sample comprised peripheral blood. The genes are TRBV6-1 and TRBJ1-2; no reliable D call. The CDR3 reads CASSEALSRFYGYTF. Here the CDR3 DNA reads TGTGCCAGCAGTGAAGCCCTGTCGCGGTTCTATGGCTACACCTTC.